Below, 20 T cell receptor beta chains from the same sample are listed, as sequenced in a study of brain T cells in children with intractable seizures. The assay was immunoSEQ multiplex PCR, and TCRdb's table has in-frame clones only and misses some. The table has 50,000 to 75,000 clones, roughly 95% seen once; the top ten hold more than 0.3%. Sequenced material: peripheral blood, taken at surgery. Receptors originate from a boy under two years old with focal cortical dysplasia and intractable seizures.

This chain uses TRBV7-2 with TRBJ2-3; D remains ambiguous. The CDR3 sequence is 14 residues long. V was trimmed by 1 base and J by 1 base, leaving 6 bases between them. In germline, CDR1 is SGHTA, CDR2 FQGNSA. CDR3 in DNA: TGTGCCAGCAGCTTAGGCGGACGCACAGATACGCAGTATTTT. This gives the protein CASSLGGRTDTQYF.

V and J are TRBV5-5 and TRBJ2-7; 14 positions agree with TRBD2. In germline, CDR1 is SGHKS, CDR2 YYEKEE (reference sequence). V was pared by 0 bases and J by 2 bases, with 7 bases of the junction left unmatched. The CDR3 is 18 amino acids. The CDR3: CASSLGGLAGVAAYEQYF. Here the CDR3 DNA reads TGTGCCAGCAGCTTGGGGGGACTAGCGGGAGTGGCGGCCTACGAGCAGTACTTC.

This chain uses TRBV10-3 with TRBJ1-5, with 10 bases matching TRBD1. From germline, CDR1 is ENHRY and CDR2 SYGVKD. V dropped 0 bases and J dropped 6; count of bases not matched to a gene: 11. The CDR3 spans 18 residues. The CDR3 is CAISESIFRDRGGQPQHF. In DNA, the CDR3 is TGTGCCATCAGTGAGTCGATCTTTCGGGACAGGGGAGGTCAGCCCCAGCATTTT.

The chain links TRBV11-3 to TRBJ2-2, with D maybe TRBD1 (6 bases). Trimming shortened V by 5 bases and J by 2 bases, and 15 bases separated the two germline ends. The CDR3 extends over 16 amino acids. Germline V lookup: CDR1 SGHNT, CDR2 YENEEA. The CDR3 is CASSPATGINTGELFF. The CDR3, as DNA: TGTGCCAGCAGCCCCGCCACAGGGATAAACACCGGGGAGCTGTTTTTT. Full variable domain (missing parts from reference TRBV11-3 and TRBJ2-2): EAGVVQSPRYKIIEKKQPVAFWCNPISGHNTLYWYLQNLGQGPELLIRYENEEAVDDSQLPKDRFSAERLKGVDSTLKIQPAELGDSAVYLCASSPATGINTGELFFGEGSRLTVL.

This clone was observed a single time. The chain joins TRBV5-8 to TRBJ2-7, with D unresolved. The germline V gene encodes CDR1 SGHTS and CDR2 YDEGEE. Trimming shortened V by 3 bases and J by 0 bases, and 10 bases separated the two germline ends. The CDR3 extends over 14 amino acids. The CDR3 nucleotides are TGTGCCAGCAGCTCTGAGAGGACCTCCTACGAGCAGTACTTC. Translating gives CASSSERTSYEQYF.

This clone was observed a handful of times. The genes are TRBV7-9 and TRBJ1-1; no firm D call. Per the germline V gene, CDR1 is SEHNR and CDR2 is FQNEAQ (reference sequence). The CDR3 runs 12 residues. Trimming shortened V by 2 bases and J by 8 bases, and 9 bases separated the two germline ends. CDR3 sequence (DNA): TGTGCCAGCAGCTTATCTCGCATCGAAGCTTTCTTT. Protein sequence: CASSLSRIEAFF.

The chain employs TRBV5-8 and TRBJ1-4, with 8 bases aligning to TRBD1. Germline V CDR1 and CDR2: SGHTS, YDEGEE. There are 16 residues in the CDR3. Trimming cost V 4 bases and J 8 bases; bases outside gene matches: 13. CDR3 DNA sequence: TGTGCCAGCAGCCCCGGACAGGGCGGATTCAGCGAAAAACTGTTTTTT. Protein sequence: CASSPGQGGFSEKLFF. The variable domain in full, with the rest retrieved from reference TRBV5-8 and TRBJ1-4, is EAGVTQSPTHLIKTRGQQATLRCSPISGHTSVYWYQQALGLGLQFLLWYDEGEERNRGNFPPRFSGRQFPNYSSELNVNALELEDSALYLCASSPGQGGFSEKLFFGSGTQLSVL.

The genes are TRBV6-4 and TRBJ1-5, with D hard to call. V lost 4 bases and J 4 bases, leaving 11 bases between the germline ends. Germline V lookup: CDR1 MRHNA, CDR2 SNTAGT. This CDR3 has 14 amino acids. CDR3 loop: CASSVEMGNQPQHF. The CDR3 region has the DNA TGTGCCAGCAGTGTGGAGATGGGTAATCAGCCCCAGCATTTT.

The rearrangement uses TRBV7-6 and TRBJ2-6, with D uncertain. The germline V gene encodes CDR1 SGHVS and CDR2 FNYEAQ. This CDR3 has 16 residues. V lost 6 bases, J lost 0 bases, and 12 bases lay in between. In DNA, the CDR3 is TGTGCCAGCAGAAAGGACGGTGGCTCTGGGGCCAACGTCCTGACTTTC. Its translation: CASRKDGGSGANVLTF.

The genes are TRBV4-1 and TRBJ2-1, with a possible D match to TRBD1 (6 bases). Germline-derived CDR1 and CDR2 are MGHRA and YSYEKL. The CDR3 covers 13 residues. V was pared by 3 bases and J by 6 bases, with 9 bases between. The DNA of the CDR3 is TGCGCCAGCAGCCATGGGACAACCAATGAGCAGTTCTTC. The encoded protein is CASSHGTTNEQFF.

CDR3 coding DNA: TGTGCCAGCAGCCGGACGGCGGCGGGTAGACGTGGAAACACCATATATTTT. Its translation is CASSRTAAGRRGNTIYF. The chain couples TRBV7-9 to TRBJ1-3, with D uncertain. The V gene lost 5 bases and the J gene lost 3 bases, with 20 bases spanning the gap. The CDR3 runs to 17 residues. Germline values: CDR1 SEHNR, CDR2 FQNEAQ (reference sequence).

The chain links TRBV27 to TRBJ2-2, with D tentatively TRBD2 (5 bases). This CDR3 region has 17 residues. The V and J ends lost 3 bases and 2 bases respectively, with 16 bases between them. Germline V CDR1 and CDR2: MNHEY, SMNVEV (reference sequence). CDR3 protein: CASSFRAGSVNTGELFF. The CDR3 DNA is TGTGCCAGCAGTTTTCGGGCTGGTAGCGTCAACACCGGGGAGCTGTTTTTT.

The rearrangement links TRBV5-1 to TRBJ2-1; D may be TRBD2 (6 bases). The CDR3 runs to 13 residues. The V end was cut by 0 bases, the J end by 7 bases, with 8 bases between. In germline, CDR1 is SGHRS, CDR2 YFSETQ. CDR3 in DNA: TGCGCCAGCAGCTTGGGACTAGTGAATGAGCAGTTCTTC. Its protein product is CASSLGLVNEQFF.

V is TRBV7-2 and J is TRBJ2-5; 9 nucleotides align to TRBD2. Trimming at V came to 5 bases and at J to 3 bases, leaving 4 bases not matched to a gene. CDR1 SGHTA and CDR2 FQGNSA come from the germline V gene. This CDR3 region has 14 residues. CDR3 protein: CASSPRTSEETQYF. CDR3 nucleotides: TGTGCCAGCAGCCCGAGGACTAGCGAAGAGACCCAGTACTTC.

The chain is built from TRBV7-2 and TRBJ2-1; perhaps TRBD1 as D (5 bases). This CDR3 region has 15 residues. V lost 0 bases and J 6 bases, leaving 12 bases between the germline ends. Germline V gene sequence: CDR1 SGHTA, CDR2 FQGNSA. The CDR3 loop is CASSLAVFQGNEQFF. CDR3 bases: TGTGCCAGCAGCTTAGCCGTATTTCAGGGCAATGAGCAGTTCTTC.

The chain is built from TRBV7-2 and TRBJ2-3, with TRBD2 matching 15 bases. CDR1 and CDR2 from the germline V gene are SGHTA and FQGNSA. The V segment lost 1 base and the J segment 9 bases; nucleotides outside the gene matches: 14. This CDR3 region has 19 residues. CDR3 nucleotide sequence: TGTGCCAGCAGCTTAGGGGGACTAGCGGGAGGCTCCCCCGGGTGGACGCAGTATTTT. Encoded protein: CASSLGGLAGGSPGWTQYF.

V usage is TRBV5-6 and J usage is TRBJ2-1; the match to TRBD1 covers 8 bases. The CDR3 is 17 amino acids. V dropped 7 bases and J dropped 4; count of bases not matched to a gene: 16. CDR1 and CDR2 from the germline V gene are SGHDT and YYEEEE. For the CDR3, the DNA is TGTGCCAGCCGGACAGGGAATTTGAGGTTCTTATACAATGAGCAGTTCTTC. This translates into CASRTGNLRFLYNEQFF.

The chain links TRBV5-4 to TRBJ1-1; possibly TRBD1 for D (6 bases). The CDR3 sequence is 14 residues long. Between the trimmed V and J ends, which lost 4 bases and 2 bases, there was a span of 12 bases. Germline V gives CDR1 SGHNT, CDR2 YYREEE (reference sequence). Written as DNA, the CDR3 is TGTGCCAGCAGCCCAACAGGGACCAACACTGAAGCTTTCTTT. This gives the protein CASSPTGTNTEAFF. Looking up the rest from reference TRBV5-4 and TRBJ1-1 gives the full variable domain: ETGVTQSPTHLIKTRGQQVTLRCSSQSGHNTVSWYQQALGQGPQFIFQYYREEENGRGNFPPRFSGLQFPNYSSELNVNALELDDSALYLCASSPTGTNTEAFFGQGTRLTVV.

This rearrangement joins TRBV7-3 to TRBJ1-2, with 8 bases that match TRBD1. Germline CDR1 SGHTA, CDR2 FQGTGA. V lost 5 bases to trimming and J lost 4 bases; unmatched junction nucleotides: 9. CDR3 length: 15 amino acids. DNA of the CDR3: TGTGCCAGCAGCCCGAACGACAGGGGATCCTATGGCTACACCTTC. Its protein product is CASSPNDRGSYGYTF.

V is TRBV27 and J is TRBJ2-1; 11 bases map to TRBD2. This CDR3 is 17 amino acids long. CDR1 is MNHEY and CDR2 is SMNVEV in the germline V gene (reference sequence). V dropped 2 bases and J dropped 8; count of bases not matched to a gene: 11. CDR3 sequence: CASSLTLASGGWYEQFF. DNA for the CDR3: TGTGCCAGCAGTTTAACGTTGGCTAGCGGGGGGTGGTATGAGCAGTTCTTC.